Listed here is a single T cell receptor (beta chain). Its antigen is unknown. These data originate in a study of CD8 T cells in ankylosing spondylitis. CDR1 and CDR2 from the germline V gene are SGHAT and FQNNGV. CDR3 length: 13 residues. V was cut by 3 bases and J by 5 bases, with 10 bases left in between. Researchers built TCR beta libraries using quantitative 5'-RACE with molecular barcodes. MiXCR, run by TCRdb on the 5' RACE reads, gives a single entry per CDR3 protein. The repertoire holds 750,000 to 850,000 distinct CDR3 sequences, with 12% as singletons. Study-wide results and caveats: Disease-linked clones proved CD8+ and comparatively uncommon in peripheral blood. Roughly eight highly homologous variants made up a TCR beta motif that seemed to typify ankylosing spondylitis blood. Disease-associated clones were reportedly significantly overrepresented in matched ankylosing spondylitis synovial fluid.

The chain couples TRBV11-2 to TRBJ1-1, with unresolved D. This TCR was recovered from a male donor with ankylosing spondylitis. The sequencing input was blood, either unsorted or a sorted T cell fraction (not recorded which). The CDR3 here is CASSLEISTEAFF. The CDR3 DNA sequence: TGTGCCAGCAGCTTGGAAATATCGACTGAAGCTTTCTTT.